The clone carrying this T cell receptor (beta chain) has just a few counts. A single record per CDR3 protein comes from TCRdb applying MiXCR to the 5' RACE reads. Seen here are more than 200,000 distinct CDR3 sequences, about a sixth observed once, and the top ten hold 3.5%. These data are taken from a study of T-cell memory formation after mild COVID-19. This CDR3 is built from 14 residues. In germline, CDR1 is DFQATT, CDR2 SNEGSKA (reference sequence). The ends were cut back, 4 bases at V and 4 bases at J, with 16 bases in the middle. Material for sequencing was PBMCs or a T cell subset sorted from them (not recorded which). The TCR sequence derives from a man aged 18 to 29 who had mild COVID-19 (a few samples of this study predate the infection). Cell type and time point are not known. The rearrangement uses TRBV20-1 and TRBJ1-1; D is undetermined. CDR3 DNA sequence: TGCAGTGCTACCGCTTCGGGTCGGGGCACTGAAGCTTTCTTT. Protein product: CSATASGRGTEAFF.